Listed below are T cell receptor beta chains from one sample, sequenced in a study of T-cell reconstitution after alpha-beta-depleted transplantation in children. TCRdb called the PCR reads again in MiXCR, with one record for every CDR3 protein. The sample comprises 250,000 to 300,000 distinct CDR3 sequences, just over 7.5% of which are singletons, and approximately 9% rests with the top ten. The sequencing here drew on peripheral blood, taken 360 days after TCRalphabeta/CD19-depleted stem cell transplant. The receptors were gathered from a female patient between 2 and 15 years old who had a stem cell transplant for Fanconi anemia, so the T cells may come from the graft donor. Both conserved end residues are part of each CDR3. The D gene is left open where the match is weak. Only some rows state a clone size, as once, few, many or a class for expanded clones.

v_call	d_call	clone_size	j_call	cdr3_aa	cdr3_nt
TRBV5-1	TRBD2	many	TRBJ2-2	CASSLLAGTGELFF	TGCGCCAGCAGCTTACTAGCGGGGACCGGGGAGCTGTTTTTT
TRBV6-5	-	many	TRBJ2-1	CASSYYAGASYNEQFF	TGTGCCAGCAGTTACTACGCCGGGGCCTCCTACAATGAGCAGTTCTTC
TRBV5-6	-	few	TRBJ2-7	CASSSLDMAYVYEQYF	TGTGCCAGCAGCTCCCTGGACATGGCCTACGTCTACGAGCAGTACTTC
TRBV9	-	few	TRBJ2-2	CASSVTNTGELFF	TGTGCCAGCAGCGTAACCAACACCGGGGAGCTGTTTTTT
TRBV24-1	-	few	TRBJ2-1	CATIQVSYNEQFF	TGTGCCACGATACAGGTCTCCTACAATGAGCAGTTCTTC
TRBV10-2	TRBD2	-	TRBJ2-2	CASRLSGRYTGELFF	TGCGCCAGCAGACTTAGCGGGCGATACACCGGGGAGCTGTTTTTT
TRBV3-1	TRBD1	many	TRBJ2-1	CASIRTGSHNEQFF	TGTGCCAGCATCAGGACAGGGTCTCACAATGAGCAGTTCTTC
TRBV20-1	-	-	TRBJ2-3	CSAHSMGDTQYF	TGCAGTGCTCACAGTATGGGGGATACGCAGTATTTT
TRBV20-1	-	few	TRBJ2-5	CSASWFMGFGETQYF	TGCAGTGCTAGTTGGTTTATGGGCTTCGGAGAGACCCAGTACTTC
TRBV29-1	-	many	TRBJ2-3	CSVDYMVIDTQYF	TGCAGCGTTGACTACATGGTCATAGATACGCAGTATTTT
TRBV20-1	TRBD2	many	TRBJ2-3	CSARDDLAGAEITQYF	TGCAGTGCTAGAGATGACCTAGCGGGGGCCGAAATTACGCAGTATTTT
TRBV5-4	-	few	TRBJ1-2	CASSSYDTYGYTF	TGTGCCAGCAGCTCCTACGACACCTATGGCTACACCTTC
TRBV5-1	-	many	TRBJ2-3	CASSPGRDQSTDTQYF	TGCGCCAGCAGCCCGGGCCGGGACCAGAGCACAGATACGCAGTATTTT
TRBV4-3	-	many	TRBJ2-3	CASSQDIADTDTQYF	TGCGCCAGCAGCCAAGATATTGCAGACACAGATACGCAGTATTTT
TRBV20-1	-	many	TRBJ2-3	CSARERIDTQYF	TGCAGTGCTAGAGAGAGGATAGATACGCAGTATTTT
TRBV28	-	few	TRBJ2-2	CASSPRRGAGELFF	TGTGCCAGCAGTCCCCGTAGGGGGGCCGGGGAGCTGTTTTTT
TRBV9	-	many	TRBJ1-1	CASSVVVGTGFTEAFF	TGTGCCAGCAGCGTAGTTGTGGGTACAGGTTTTACTGAAGCTTTCTTT
TRBV12-3/TRBV12-4	-	many	TRBJ2-1	CASSTSSRFEFF	TGTGCCAGCAGTACAAGTAGTAGGTTTGAGTTCTTC
TRBV10-2	TRBD1	many	TRBJ2-2	CATWTGNTGELFF	TGCGCCACCTGGACAGGCAACACCGGGGAGCTGTTTTTT
TRBV10-2	-	few	TRBJ2-7	CASSVKFPRYEQYF	TGCGCCAGCAGTGTAAAGTTTCCTCGGTACGAGCAGTACTTC
TRBV6-2/TRBV6-3	TRBD1	-	TRBJ1-6	CASTWDSLHSPLHF	TGTGCCAGCACTTGGGACAGTCTTCATTCACCCCTCCACTTT
TRBV28	-	many	TRBJ1-2	CASSLGRYGGYTF	TGTGCCAGCAGTTTAGGGCGGTACGGTGGCTACACCTTC
TRBV20-1	-	many	TRBJ2-3	CSAPDTGKFTDTQYF	TGCAGTGCTCCTGATACAGGGAAATTCACAGATACGCAGTATTTT
TRBV5-1	-	many	TRBJ1-1	CASSGVLNTEAFF	TGCGCCAGCAGCGGGGTCTTGAACACTGAAGCTTTCTTT
TRBV28	-	-	TRBJ2-7	CASSHQLAPLYEQYF	TGTGCCAGCAGTCACCAACTAGCTCCCCTCTACGAGCAGTACTTC
TRBV27	-	many	TRBJ2-6	CASRSLVSGANVLTF	TGTGCCAGCAGGTCCCTGGTCTCTGGGGCCAACGTCCTGACTTTC
TRBV7-8	-	many	TRBJ1-6	CASSAVYNSPLHF	TGTGCCAGCAGCGCCGTCTATAATTCACCCCTCCACTTT
TRBV7-3	-	-	TRBJ1-2	CASSFGTLHNYGYTF	TGTGCCAGCAGCTTCGGCACACTCCATAACTATGGCTACACCTTC
TRBV30	-	-	TRBJ1-4	CAWSRALGEEREKLFF	TGTGCCTGGAGTCGCGCGCTGGGCGAGGAGAGAGAAAAACTGTTTTTT
TRBV10-3	-	many	TRBJ2-3	CAISGSASTDTQYF	TGTGCCATCAGTGGTAGCGCGAGCACAGATACGCAGTATTTT
TRBV7-2	TRBD2	-	TRBJ2-1	CASSLAGTSGRAYNEQFF	TGTGCCAGCAGCTTAGCCGGGACTAGCGGGAGGGCCTACAATGAGCAGTTCTTC
TRBV2	TRBD1	once	TRBJ2-7	CASSVEGGDEQYF	TGTGCCAGCAGTGTGGAAGGGGGCGACGAGCAGTACTTC
TRBV27	-	few	TRBJ2-1	CASSSPAGATYNEQFF	TGTGCCAGCAGTTCCCCCGCGGGGGCAACATACAATGAGCAGTTCTTC
TRBV4-2	-	few	TRBJ2-7	CASSQEKAGMRYEQYF	TGTGCCAGCAGCCAAGAGAAAGCAGGGATGAGGTACGAGCAGTACTTC
TRBV5-1	TRBD2	-	TRBJ2-7	CASTEAGVSYEQYF	TGCGCCAGCACTGAAGCGGGAGTCTCCTACGAGCAGTACTTC
TRBV29-1	TRBD1	many	TRBJ2-3	CSVGGTGVGDTQYF	TGCAGCGTTGGTGGGACAGGGGTTGGAGATACGCAGTATTTT
TRBV7-9	TRBD2	many	TRBJ2-7	CASSSNAGLAGPSPYEQYF	TGTGCCAGCAGCTCGAACGCGGGACTAGCGGGGCCCTCCCCCTACGAGCAGTACTTC
TRBV10-3	-	many	TRBJ1-3	CAITKDASGNTIYF	TGTGCCATCACCAAGGACGCCTCTGGAAACACCATATATTTT
TRBV15	TRBD2	many	TRBJ2-1	CATSRAGTSNNEQFF	TGTGCCACCAGCAGAGCCGGGACTAGCAACAATGAGCAGTTCTTC
TRBV27	TRBD1	many	TRBJ2-1	CASSETGSPEQFF	TGTGCCAGCAGTGAGACAGGGAGTCCTGAGCAGTTCTTC
TRBV12-3/TRBV12-4	-	many	TRBJ1-5	CASSLDIGAENQPQHF	TGTGCCAGCAGTTTAGACATCGGGGCTGAAAATCAGCCCCAGCATTTT
TRBV20-1	-	-	TRBJ2-7	CSAIRRDASYEQYF	TGCAGTGCCATTCGACGGGACGCCTCCTACGAGCAGTACTTC
TRBV18	-	-	TRBJ2-7	CASSQTGNEQYF	TGTGCCAGCTCTCAAACTGGAAACGAGCAGTACTTC
TRBV20-1	TRBD2	many	TRBJ2-3	CSAEAGGQYTDTQYF	TGCAGTGCCGAAGCGGGGGGGCAATACACAGATACGCAGTATTTT
TRBV6-5	-	many	TRBJ1-4	CASSYSMGAGEKLFF	TGTGCCAGCAGTTACTCGATGGGGGCGGGGGAAAAACTGTTTTTT
TRBV24-1	-	few	TRBJ2-2	CASGGRTGELFF	TGTGCCTCCGGGGGCCGCACCGGGGAGCTGTTTTTT
TRBV11-2	TRBD1	-	TRBJ1-1	CASSALVGGGGTNTEAFF	TGTGCCAGCAGCGCGTTAGTCGGGGGAGGGGGCACCAACACTGAAGCTTTCTTT
TRBV28	-	-	TRBJ1-2	CASSLGQAQGNGYTF	TGTGCCAGCAGTTTGGGCCAGGCTCAGGGAAATGGCTACACCTTC
TRBV7-3	-	few	TRBJ1-2	CASSLIRSDGYTF	TGTGCCAGCAGCTTAATACGGTCCGATGGCTACACCTTC
TRBV18	-	many	TRBJ2-7	CASSPRDTDYEQYF	TGTGCCAGCTCACCCAGGGACACCGACTACGAGCAGTACTTC
TRBV7-2	TRBD2	-	TRBJ2-2	CASSLGPSGEFSGELFF	TGTGCCAGCAGCTTAGGGCCTAGCGGGGAGTTCTCCGGGGAGCTGTTTTTT
TRBV23-1	-	-	TRBJ1-4	CASSQCVDATNEKLFF	TGCGCCAGCAGTCAATGCGTCGATGCAACTAATGAAAAACTGTTTTTT